This T cell receptor (beta chain) emerged from a study of vaccination and CD4 T cells after COVID-19. Study-level information: Cellular stimulation was performed using overlapping spike peptides derived from SARS-CoV-2, HCoV-NL63, HCoV-OC43 and HCoV-229E. Control cultures, each given a CEFX pool, an HIV-1 Nef pool, or no peptide, were included.

Sequenced with the Oncomine TCR Beta short-read assay was DNA taken from cultured CD4+ T cells. Genomic DNA from cultured CD4+ T cells was extracted. TCRdb reprocessed the PCR reads with MiXCR, giving one entry per CDR3 protein. The repertoire has 15,000 to 25,000 distinct CDR3 sequences, roughly half of them found once; the top ten carry around 9.5%. The V gene end was trimmed by 6 bases and the J gene end by 3 bases; junction bases not matched to a gene: 10. The CDR3 covers 15 residues. The germline V gene encodes CDR1 MDHEN and CDR2 SYDVKM. This clonotype turned up a few times. Antigen unknown. The treatment is: roughly ten-day PBMC culture with coronavirus spike peptide pools or control peptides (ViraFEST assay). ViraFEST relied on peptide pools to expand antigen-specific T cells; the TCRs were sequenced afterward.

The chain couples TRBV28 to TRBJ1-1; 7 nucleotides match TRBD1. The sequence was obtained from a human donor who had recovered from COVID-19. The sequencing input was CD4+ T cells from blood, cultured in vitro. CDR3 loop: CASSPHRGADTEAFF. The CDR3 nucleotides are TGTGCCAGCAGCCCCCACAGGGGCGCGGACACTGAAGCTTTCTTT.